Following are 2 T cell receptor beta chains from one sample sequenced in a study of response to subunit inactivated influenza vaccine. One entry per CDR3 protein, called by TCRdb with MiXCR from the RT-PCR reads. The sample has over 650,000 distinct CDR3 sequences, roughly 20% seen once. The sequences come from PBMCs from blood, collected 4 to 6 days after vaccination. The receptors stem from a man aged 50 to 59 who received an inactivated influenza vaccine.

V and J are TRBV28 and TRBJ2-1; possible D gene TRBD1, 5 bases. Germline values: CDR1 MDHEN, CDR2 SYDVKM. This CDR3 has 15 amino acids. Trimming shortened V by 8 bases and J by 7 bases, and 21 bases separated the two germline ends. The CDR3 spells CASATLGVVLNEQFF. The CDR3 bases are TGTGCCAGCGCGACCCTAGGGGTTGTGTTAAATGAGCAGTTCTTC.

This clonotype was seen at least ten times. The genes are TRBV12-3 or TRBV12-4 and TRBJ2-1; D is ambiguous. The CDR3 covers 10 residues. V shed 1 base and J shed 9 bases, with 1 base lying between them. In DNA form, the CDR3 reads TGTGCCAGCAGTTTAGTTGAGCAGTTCTTC. Translating it yields CASSLVEQFF.